The rows below give T cell receptor beta chains drawn from one sample of a study of cytomegalovirus exposure and HLA in healthy donors. The repertoire was sequenced with immunoSEQ multiplex PCR; TCRdb's copy has only in-frame clones and lacks some. This sample has more than 75,000 clones, with about 90% found just once. The specimen was PBMCs. The receptors were sampled from a man between 18 and 29 years old in good health and CMV-seronegative. Each CDR3 is given with its conserved first and last residue. D genes are given only for firm matches. Expanded clones are given a class, and other clones once, few, many or no size at all.

-	TRBJ2-7	-	TRBV28	TGTGCCAGCAGTAGACTCGCCTACGAGCAGTACTTC	CASSRLAYEQYF
-	TRBJ1-4	TRBD1	TRBV5-4	TGTGCCAGCAGCGACGCCAAAGCCGGGACAGGGAATGAAAAACTGTTTTTT	CASSDAKAGTGNEKLFF
-	TRBJ1-3	TRBD1	TRBV18	TGTGCCAGCTCCCCGGTGGGACAGGTCCACTCTGGAAACACCATATATTTT	CASSPVGQVHSGNTIYF
few	TRBJ2-7	-	TRBV6-5	TGTGCCAGCAGTTACTTCCCGGCGGAAACCTACGAGCAGTACTTC	CASSYFPAETYEQYF
-	TRBJ1-6	-	TRBV5-6	TGTGCCAGCGTCCACGGGGTTAAAAAGAATTCACCCCTCCACTTT	CASVHGVKKNSPLHF
-	TRBJ2-7	-	TRBV5-4	TGTGCCAGCAGCTCCCTATGGGGAGGCGAGCAGTACTTC	CASSSLWGGEQYF
-	TRBJ2-1	TRBD1	TRBV30	TGTGCCTGGAGTGTAGAGGGGGCCATCTACAATGAGCAGTTCTTC	CAWSVEGAIYNEQFF
-	TRBJ1-2	TRBD1	TRBV29-1	TGCAGCGTTGGCCCACAGGGGGCTCTTGGCTATGGCTACACCTTC	CSVGPQGALGYGYTF
-	TRBJ2-1	TRBD1	TRBV2	TGTGCCAGCAGTGAAGAGGGACAGGGATACAATGAGCAGTTCTTC	CASSEEGQGYNEQFF
-	TRBJ2-7	TRBD1	TRBV18	TGTGCCAGCTCGTCCCTCCAGGGGGCGATCACTAGGGAGCAGTACTTC	CASSSLQGAITREQYF
-	TRBJ2-7	TRBD2	TRBV9	TGTGCCAGCAGCGCCCTAGGACTAGTCTCCGAGCAGTACTTC	CASSALGLVSEQYF
once	TRBJ2-3	-	TRBV27	TGTGCCAGCAGTTGGGGGCAGGGGACAGATACGCAGTATTTT	CASSWGQGTDTQYF
-	TRBJ1-1	-	TRBV7-9	TGTGCCAGCTCAACAGGGAACACTGAAGCTTTCTTT	CASSTGNTEAFF
-	TRBJ1-2	-	TRBV30	TGTGCCTGGAGCCTACAGGGCGGTGGCTACACCTTC	CAWSLQGGGYTF
-	TRBJ1-6	-	TRBV6-1	TGTGCCAGCAGTGAACGGCCGGGACATTTATCGGATTCACCCCTCCACTTT	CASSERPGHLSDSPLHF
-	TRBJ2-7	-	TRBV21-1	TGTGCCAGCAGCAACCCGACTAGCGGGAGTTCCTACGAGCAGTACTTC	CASSNPTSGSSYEQYF
-	TRBJ2-6	-	TRBV6-1	TGTGCCAGCTCGTCAGGGACTGGGGCCAACGTCCTGACTTTC	CASSSGTGANVLTF
-	TRBJ2-1	-	TRBV11-2	TGTGCCAGCAGCTCGTTTACAGATGAGCAGTTCTTC	CASSSFTDEQFF
once	TRBJ1-5	TRBD1	TRBV2	TGTGCCAGCACACAGACAGGGGGGGCCAATCAGCCCCAGCATTTT	CASTQTGGANQPQHF
-	TRBJ2-7	TRBD2	TRBV4-3	TGCGCCAGCAGCCAACGTGGGACTAGCGGGAGTTACGAGCAGTACTTC	CASSQRGTSGSYEQYF
-	TRBJ2-1	-	TRBV10-3	TGTGCCATCAGTGGGACTTCGGATGAGCAGTTCTTC	CAISGTSDEQFF
-	TRBJ1-2	-	TRBV27	TGTGCCAGCAGTTTGAGACGGGACTATGGCTACACCTTC	CASSLRRDYGYTF
-	TRBJ1-3	-	TRBV28	TGTGCCAGCAGTTCGACAGGTTGGGTCTCTGGAAACACCATATATTTT	CASSSTGWVSGNTIYF
-	TRBJ1-6	TRBD1	TRBV18	TGTGCCAGCTCACCACGGACAGGGACAATTGATTCACCCCTCCACTTT	CASSPRTGTIDSPLHF
-	TRBJ2-5	-	TRBV7-2	TGTGCCAGCAGCTGGAGTTCGCGATCTGCCAACCAAAAGTACTTC	CASSWSSRSANQKYF
-	TRBJ2-7	-	TRBV10-3	TGTGCCATCAGTCCCGACGGACACCAAGCCACCTACGAGCAGTACTTC	CAISPDGHQATYEQYF
-	TRBJ2-5	-	TRBV11-1	TGTGCCAGCAGTCCCAGCGGACCGGCGGGGGAGACCCAGTACTTC	CASSPSGPAGETQYF
-	TRBJ2-1	TRBD2	TRBV5-5	TGTGCCAGCAGCTCTGGAATTGTGACCCCGGGACTAGCGAGATACAATGAGCAGTTCTTC	CASSSGIVTPGLARYNEQFF
-	TRBJ1-3	-	TRBV9	TGTGCCAGCAGCGGACAGAAGAGCTCTGGAAACACCATATATTTT	CASSGQKSSGNTIYF
-	TRBJ2-3	-	TRBV9	TGTGCCAGCAGCGTAGCTCGCGCTAGCACAGATACGCAGTATTTT	CASSVARASTDTQYF
-	TRBJ2-1	TRBD2	TRBV5-6	TGTGCCAGCAGCCGTCCGGGACTAGCGGGAGGGATTGTCTACAATGAGCAGTTCTTC	CASSRPGLAGGIVYNEQFF